This T cell receptor (beta chain) was documented in a study of T-cell memory formation after mild COVID-19. cDNA libraries for TCR alpha and TCR beta, carrying sample barcodes and UMIs, came from 5'RACE with constant-segment primers. Each CDR3 protein is one row after TCRdb ran MiXCR on the 5' RACE reads. Of 400,000 or so distinct CDR3 sequences listed, 15% to 20% were seen once; the top ten hold around 8%. CDR3 length: 16 amino acids. Trimming at V came to 4 bases and at J to 1 base, leaving 6 bases not matched to a gene. Germline V lookup: CDR1 MNHEY, CDR2 SMNVEV (reference sequence). The V call is TRBV27, the J call TRBJ2-1, with 8 bases identical to TRBD2. This clonotype was sampled from an adult woman who had mild COVID-19 (a few samples of this study predate the infection). Cell type and time point are not known. Input material: PBMCs or a T cell subset sorted from them (not recorded which). The CDR3 sequence: CASSSLASGSYNEQFF. The CDR3 coding sequence is TGTGCCAGCAGTTCCCTCGCTAGCGGGTCCTACAATGAGCAGTTCTTC.